This T cell receptor beta chain was captured by sequencing in a study of blood T cell repertoires in COVID-19. Sequenced by immunoSEQ multiplex PCR; TCRdb stores in-frame clones only, minus some. Here the sample spans more than 150,000 clones, roughly 92% being singletons. This CDR3 region has 16 residues. Trimming took 6 bases from V and 3 from J; bases not matched to a gene: 8. CDR1 is MNHEY, CDR2 SMNVEV, per germline (reference sequence). This TCR was sampled from a man aged 30 to 39 with COVID-19, enrolled during active disease. Sequenced material: peripheral blood. The chain joins TRBV27 to TRBJ2-3, with 11 bases identical to TRBD2. The DNA of the CDR3 is TGTGCCAGCAGGAATAGCGGGGGGGCGGGGACAGATACGCAGTATTTT. Its protein product is CASRNSGGAGTDTQYF.